This T cell receptor (beta chain) derives from a study of CD8 T cells in ankylosing spondylitis. Study-level points and caveats: Matched ankylosing spondylitis synovial fluid reportedly contained a significantly enriched population of disease-linked clones. In ankylosing spondylitis blood, a motif of eight highly homologous TCR beta variants appeared characteristic. Earlier reports found some motif variants in synovial fluid and blood in reactive arthritis.

Trimming removed 4 bases from V and 9 bases from J; junction bases left unmatched: 6. This CDR3 comprises 14 residues. Scientists made TCR beta libraries using quantitative 5'-RACE with molecular barcodes. TCRdb re-derived calls from the 5' RACE reads in MiXCR, one entry per CDR3 protein. The table includes 200,000 to 250,000 distinct CDR3 sequences, 8% to 11% detected once. This clonotype was seen repeatedly, ten times or more. Antigen specificity is unknown. The sequence was obtained from a male donor with ankylosing spondylitis or in good health (not recorded which). The chain combines TRBV12-3 or TRBV12-4 with TRBJ2-1, with TRBD2 matching 10 bases. The sample comprised blood, either unsorted or a sorted T cell fraction (not recorded which). The CDR3 protein is CASSSGQRGGEQFF. CDR3 in DNA: TGTGCCAGCAGTTCTGGTCAGCGGGGGGGTGAGCAGTTCTTC.